This T cell receptor (beta chain) was documented in a study of CD8 T cells in ankylosing spondylitis. Regarding the study as a whole: Within matched ankylosing spondylitis synovial fluid, disease-linked clones were reportedly significantly enriched. Relatively rare in peripheral blood, disease-linked clones were also CD8+. Ankylosing spondylitis blood appeared to carry a characteristic TCR beta motif of several highly homologous variants. Reactive arthritis synovial fluid and blood were previously reported to contain some motif variants.

Quantitative barcoded 5'-RACE was used to prepare TCR beta libraries. One entry per CDR3 protein, called by TCRdb with MiXCR from the 5' RACE reads. The data contain around 770,000 distinct CDR3 sequences, about an eighth of them singletons. This clonotype was seen a few times. Its antigen is unidentified. Germline V lookup: CDR1 WNHNN, CDR2 SYGVQD (reference sequence). The CDR3 contains 15 residues. With V trimmed by 3 bases and J by 10 bases, 10 bases remained unmatched. The V gene is TRBV10-1, the J gene TRBJ2-1; TRBD2 matches 9 bases. The material sequenced was blood, either unsorted or a sorted T cell fraction (not recorded which). This TCR came from a male donor with ankylosing spondylitis. Written as DNA, the CDR3 is TGCGCCAGCAGTGATCTAGCGGGGCTCATGGGGGAGCAGTTCTTC. This translates into CASSDLAGLMGEQFF.